Listed here are 27 T cell receptor beta chains from one sample, sequenced in a study of OX40 agonist ivuxolimab in advanced cancers. Assay: immunoSEQ multiplex PCR; the TCRdb copy retains only in-frame clones and omits some. The sample lists some 48,000 clones, under 90% seen once, with approximately 22% in the top ten. The sample in question was CD4+ or CD8+ T cells sorted from blood, obtained in a trial of the OX40 agonist ivuxolimab. Receptor source: an adult with an advanced solid tumor such as melanoma, head and neck, liver or kidney cancer.

V gene TRBV18 combines with J gene TRBJ2-1, with 8 bases identical to TRBD2. The CDR3 covers 16 residues. Germline CDR1 reads KGHSH; CDR2 reads LQKENI. J lost 6 bases, V lost 2 bases, and 9 bases had no gene match. The CDR3: CASSPWTSLSFNEQFF. The CDR3 DNA reads TGTGCCAGCTCACCATGGACTAGCCTTTCTTTCAATGAGCAGTTCTTC.

The chain is built from TRBV28 and TRBJ1-1, with unresolved D. CDR1 and CDR2 (germline): MDHEN, SYDVKM. This CDR3 has 14 amino acids. Trimming left V 3 bases short and J 4 bases short, with 12 bases between. The CDR3 protein is CASSLSSPITEAFF. As DNA, the CDR3 is TGTGCCAGCAGTTTGAGCTCCCCGATCACTGAAGCTTTCTTT.

The V call is TRBV9, the J call TRBJ2-7; 7 nucleotides match TRBD2. V gave up 0 bases and J gave up 3 bases; unmatched junction bases: 6. This CDR3 contains 15 residues. Germline V gene lookup returns CDR1 SGDLS and CDR2 YYNGEE. The CDR3 DNA reads as TGTGCCAGCAGCGTAGTGATGCGGGGGAACTACGAGCAGTACTTC. Amino acid sequence: CASSVVMRGNYEQYF.

J is TRBJ1-1 and V is TRBV30; tentatively, D is TRBD1 (6 bases). Germline CDR1 reads GTSNPN; CDR2 reads SVGIG (reference sequence). The CDR3 spans 14 residues. Trimming cost V 0 bases and J 7 bases, with 15 bases left between them. The CDR3 region has the DNA TGTGCCTGGAGTGTAGGTCTCGGGACACATGAAGCTTTCTTT. Its protein product is CAWSVGLGTHEAFF.

The rearrangement joins TRBV15 to TRBJ1-5, with D unresolved. The CDR3 is 14 residues long. The V and J ends lost 1 base and 1 base respectively, with 5 bases between them. In germline, CDR1 is LNHNV, CDR2 YYDKDF (reference sequence). The CDR3 loop reads CATSRGSSNQPQHF. The CDR3 nucleotides read TGTGCCACCAGCAGAGGTAGCAGCAATCAGCCCCAGCATTTT.

This clone was counted only a few times. The chain carries TRBV6-5 and TRBJ1-5, with D unresolved. The length of the CDR3 is 12 residues. Trimming left V 10 bases short and J 5 bases short, with 12 bases between. Germline values: CDR1 MNHEY, CDR2 SVGAGI. The CDR3 DNA reads as TGTGCCATCGGGCCGGTCCATCAGCCCCAGCATTTT. Translating gives CAIGPVHQPQHF.

The chain employs TRBV7-9 and TRBJ1-2; no clear D gene. The germline gives CDR1 SEHNR, CDR2 FQNEAQ (reference sequence). The V end lost 0 bases, the J end lost 2 bases, and 13 bases lay between the germline ends. CDR3 length: 16 residues. The DNA of the CDR3 is TGTGCCAGCAGCTTAGCGAGCCAAGACCCCAACTATGGCTACACCTTC. The encoded protein is CASSLASQDPNYGYTF.

J is TRBJ2-2 and V is TRBV5-6, with 8 bases matching TRBD1. Germline CDR1 reads SGHDT; CDR2 reads YYEEEE. This CDR3 spans 17 amino acids. Trimming at V came to 6 bases and at J to 1 base, leaving 11 bases not matched to a gene. CDR3 nucleotides: TGTGCCAGCAACCTATGGACAGGACAGGGGAACACCGGGGAGCTGTTTTTT. Its protein is CASNLWTGQGNTGELFF. Looking up the rest from reference TRBV5-6 and TRBJ2-2 gives the full variable domain: DAGVTQSPTHLIKTRGQQVTLRCSPKSGHDTVSWYQQALGQGPQFIFQYYEEEERQRGNFPDRFSGHQFPNYSSELNVNALLLGDSALYLCASNLWTGQGNTGELFFGEGSRLTVL.

This clone was counted once. The V gene is TRBV6-5, the J gene TRBJ1-2, with D uncertain. Germline V gene lookup returns CDR1 MNHEY and CDR2 SVGAGI. Trimming removed 4 bases from V and 4 bases from J, with 16 bases in between. CDR3 size: 15 residues. CDR3 protein: CASSLNQYRAYGYTF. DNA of the CDR3: TGTGCCAGCAGTTTAAACCAATACCGGGCCTATGGCTACACCTTC.

This clone is a singleton in its sample. This rearrangement joins TRBV7-6 to TRBJ1-2; weak D call: TRBD1 (5 bases). V lost 1 base and J lost 4, with 13 bases in between. The length of the CDR3 is 15 residues. Germline CDR1 and CDR2: SGHVS and FNYEAQ. The CDR3 here is CASSLGPEQVYGYTF. The CDR3, as DNA: TGTGCCAGCAGCTTAGGGCCCGAACAGGTCTATGGCTACACCTTC.

The V call is TRBV2, the J call TRBJ1-1; D is uncertain. The V gene's germline CDR1 is SNHLY and CDR2 FYNNEI. This CDR3 is 13 amino acids long. The germline V and J ends were trimmed by 3 bases and 0 bases, with 5 bases remaining between them. CDR3 sequence reads: CASSEDLNTEAFF. CDR3 bases: TGTGCCAGCAGTGAGGATTTGAACACTGAAGCTTTCTTT.

This rearrangement joins TRBV9 to TRBJ1-2, with D maybe TRBD1 (6 bases). From germline, CDR1 is SGDLS and CDR2 YYNGEE. This CDR3 spans 16 amino acids. V was cut by 1 base and J by 6 bases, with 19 bases left in between. The CDR3 sequence is CASSVQEGRGGDGYTF. CDR3 nucleotides: TGTGCCAGCAGCGTACAAGAGGGCAGGGGAGGGGATGGCTACACCTTC. Supplemented by reference TRBV9 and TRBJ1-2, the full variable domain reads DSGVTQTPKHLITATGQRVTLRCSPRSGDLSVYWYQQSLDQGLQFLIQYYNGEERAKGNILERFSAQQFPDLHSELNLSSLELGDSALYFCASSVQEGRGGDGYTFGSGTRLTVV.

Worth noting for this clone: This CDR3 is also generated by other DNA sequences in the sample. The V gene is TRBV5-1, the J gene TRBJ2-3; D possibly corresponds to TRBD2 (6 bases). The CDR3 length is 17 residues. V was shortened by 4 bases and J by 4 bases, with 22 bases between the two germline ends. Germline V CDR1 and CDR2: SGHRS, YFSETQ. CDR3 sequence reads: CASSPKVGGFGADTQYF. The CDR3 DNA reads as TGCGCCAGCAGCCCTAAGGTCGGGGGTTTCGGCGCAGATACGCAGTATTTT.

The rearrangement links TRBV14 to TRBJ2-7; TRBD1 matches 10 bases. The V and J ends lost 2 bases and 0 bases, in that order; junction bases with no gene match: 4. Looked up from germline, CDR1 is SGHDN and CDR2 is FVKESK. The CDR3 totals 16 residues. CDR3 DNA: TGTGCCAGCAGCCAAATGGGACAGGGGAGCTCCTACGAGCAGTACTTC. It codes for CASSQMGQGSSYEQYF. The full variable domain, completed using reference TRBV14 and TRBJ2-7, is EAGVTQFPSHSVIEKGQTVTLRCDPISGHDNLYWYRRVMGKEIKFLLHFVKESKQDESGMPNNRFLAERTGGTYSTLKVQPAELEDSGVYFCASSQMGQGSSYEQYFGPGTRLTVT.

The chain is built from TRBV6-1 and TRBJ2-1; 9 bases map to TRBD1. Looked up from germline, CDR1 is MNHNS and CDR2 is SASEGT. V was clipped by 10 bases and J by 8 bases; unmatched bases: 9. This CDR3 contains 13 residues. The CDR3 DNA sequence: TGTGCCACTAAGGGACAGGGAGTAGATGAGCAGTTCTTC. Its translation is CATKGQGVDEQFF.

There are a few counts of this clone. The V gene is TRBV7-9, the J gene TRBJ2-6; D gene uncertain. The germline gives CDR1 SEHNR, CDR2 FQNEAQ (reference sequence). Between the trimmed V and J ends, which lost 2 bases and 0 bases, there was a span of 11 bases. CDR3 length: 17 amino acids. The CDR3 nucleotides are TGTGCCAGCAGCTTAAGCGACTCCCACTCTGGGGCCAACGTCCTGACTTTC. Translating it yields CASSLSDSHSGANVLTF.

In nucleotides, the CDR3 is TGTGCCAGCAGTCGTAGCCCATCTGAAAAACTGTTTTTT. The encoded protein is CASSRSPSEKLFF. The J gene is TRBJ1-4, the V gene TRBV27; the D is unclear. Germline-derived CDR1 and CDR2 are MNHEY and SMNVEV (reference sequence). The CDR3 is made up of 13 amino acids. Between the trimmed V and J ends, which lost 5 bases and 7 bases, there was a span of 11 bases.

The chain employs TRBV15 and TRBJ2-5; 7 nucleotides align to TRBD2. This CDR3 has 14 residues. J gave up 5 bases and V 4 bases, and 7 bases lay outside the gene matches. Germline V gene sequence: CDR1 LNHNV, CDR2 YYDKDF (reference sequence). CDR3 coding DNA: TGTGCCACCAGCATTATCGGGACTATGGAGACCCAGTACTTC. Encoded protein: CATSIIGTMETQYF. The full variable domain, completed using reference TRBV15 and TRBJ2-5, is DAMVIQNPRYQVTQFGKPVTLSCSQTLNHNVMYWYQQKSSQAPKLLFHYYDKDFNNEADTPDNFQSRRPNTSFCFLDIRSPGLGDTAMYLCATSIIGTMETQYFGPGTRLLVL.

This clone appeared a single time. The V and J genes are TRBV27 and TRBJ1-1; 9 bases are shared with TRBD1. Germline V CDR1 and CDR2: MNHEY, SMNVEV (reference sequence). V lost 5 bases to trimming and J lost 3 bases; unmatched junction nucleotides: 7. The CDR3 contains 15 residues. CDR3 amino acids: CASSPWTGVDTEAFF. The CDR3 coding sequence is TGTGCCAGCAGTCCCTGGACAGGGGTCGACACTGAAGCTTTCTTT.

The sample holds one count of this clone. The CDR3 protein is CSVPGEREGQDAFF. The CDR3 DNA reads TGCAGCGTCCCCGGGGAGCGGGAGGGCCAAGATGCGTTCTTC. The chain carries TRBV29-1 and TRBJ2-1; the match to TRBD2 covers 10 bases. Looked up from germline, CDR1 is SQVTM and CDR2 is ANQGSEA. J gave up 15 bases and V 6 bases, and 17 bases lay outside the gene matches. This CDR3 is built from 14 residues.

This chain joins TRBV7-9 and TRBJ1-6; D is uncertain. Trimming pared 1 base from V and 9 bases from J, leaving 7 bases between. CDR3 length: 13 amino acids. CDR1 is SEHNR and CDR2 is FQNEAQ in the germline V gene (reference sequence). The CDR3 nucleotides read TGTGCCAGCAGCTTAGAGGGAGGTTCACCCCTCCACTTT. Amino acid sequence: CASSLEGGSPLHF.

In DNA form, the CDR3 reads TGTGCCAGTAGTGTTACTAGCGGGGATTACGTACACAATGAGCAGTTCTTC. Translation gives CASSVTSGDYVHNEQFF. The rearrangement joins TRBV19 to TRBJ2-1; 10 nucleotides agree with TRBD2. Looked up from germline, CDR1 is LNHDA and CDR2 is SQIVND (reference sequence). The CDR3 loop spans 17 amino acids. J gave up 5 bases and V 5 bases, and 12 bases lay outside the gene matches.

The chain combines TRBV2 with TRBJ1-5, with D possibly being TRBD1 (6 bases). Germline CDR1 and CDR2: SNHLY and FYNNEI. V was shortened by 2 bases and J by 4 bases, with 9 bases between the two germline ends. This CDR3 spans 14 amino acids. CDR3 bases: TGTGCCAGCAGTGAATCCACAGGGAATCAGCCCCAGCATTTT. Translated: CASSESTGNQPQHF.

This clone was found once. The CDR3 is CASSVTLSSSGNTIYF. CDR3 sequence (DNA): TGTGCCAGCAGCGTAACCCTTTCTTCCTCTGGAAACACCATATATTTT. The genes are TRBV9 and TRBJ1-3; D not certain. Germline assignment: CDR1 SGDLS and CDR2 YYNGEE. This CDR3 has 16 amino acids. V lost 1 base and J lost 0, with 11 bases in between.

This clone appeared many times. The chain recombines TRBV7-9 with TRBJ2-1; no firm D call. The CDR3 sequence is 15 residues long. Trimming removed 5 bases from V and 1 base from J, with 12 bases in between. Per germline, CDR1 SEHNR and CDR2 FQNEAQ (reference sequence). Here the CDR3 reads CASSPWGKSYNEQFF. CDR3 DNA: TGTGCCAGCAGCCCCTGGGGAAAGTCCTACAATGAGCAGTTCTTC.

This clone rates as medium-sized (0.01 to 0.1%). The identical CDR3 is also encoded by other nucleotide sequences in the sample. V gene TRBV7-3 combines with J gene TRBJ2-3, with a tentative D call TRBD2 (6 bases). This CDR3 spans 15 amino acids. Trimming took off 0 bases at V and 3 bases at J, with 10 bases between the two ends. CDR1 is SGHTA and CDR2 is FQGTGA in the germline V gene. In nucleotides, the CDR3 is TGTGCCAGCAGCTTAACTAGCGGAGAAACAGATACGCAGTATTTT. It encodes CASSLTSGETDTQYF.

V gene TRBV10-2 combines with J gene TRBJ2-5, with 11 positions matching TRBD2. Germline CDR1 WSHSY, CDR2 SAAADI. This CDR3 comprises 15 residues. V dropped 6 bases and J dropped 0; count of bases not matched to a gene: 3. In nucleotides, the CDR3 is TGCGCCAGCAGCGCTAGCGGGGGGTACCAAGAGACCCAGTACTTC. It encodes CASSASGGYQETQYF.